These 20 T cell receptor beta chains originate from one sample sequenced in a study of T cells after yellow fever vaccination. TCRdb called the 5' RACE reads again in MiXCR, with one record for every CDR3 protein. The sample has 25,000 to 30,000 distinct CDR3 sequences, 5.5% seen once. The specimen was PBMCs, either bulk or a sorted T-cell subset (CD4+, CD8+, memory, or dextramer-sorted; not recorded which), collected 15 days after the yellow fever booster vaccination. Receptor source: a man aged 30 to 39 who received the YFV17D yellow fever vaccine.

This clonotype was detected ten times or more. This rearrangement joins TRBV5-1 to TRBJ2-5, with D tentatively TRBD2 (5 bases). Germline V gene data show CDR1 as SGHRS and CDR2 as YFSETQ. This CDR3 comprises 13 residues. Trimming removed 4 bases from V and 5 bases from J, with 12 bases in between. CDR3 sequence (DNA): TGCGCCAGCAGCCCAACTAGTTTTGAGACCCAGTACTTC. Encoded protein: CASSPTSFETQYF.

The sample holds one count of this clonotype. This may be a read error: a much more frequent sequence differs by one nucleotide. This CDR3 reads CATIHGKRSQNF. CDR3 DNA: TGTGCCACCATCCACGGGAAAAGGTCCCAGAACTTC. The rearrangement uses TRBV24-1 and TRBJ2-5; TRBD2 might be the D (5 bases). The CDR3 is 12 residues long. The V gene's germline CDR1 is KGHDR and CDR2 SFDVKD.

By share of the sample, this clonotype is medium-sized. The chain employs TRBV7-2 and TRBJ2-3; D gene unclear. Germline-derived CDR1 and CDR2 are SGHTA and FQGNSA. This CDR3 is built from 14 residues. V was shortened by 1 base and J by 3 bases, with 8 bases between the two germline ends. This CDR3 reads CASSLGPMTDTQYF. As DNA, the CDR3 is TGTGCCAGCAGCTTAGGCCCTATGACAGATACGCAGTATTTT.

The table lists this clonotype with many counts. The V call is TRBV5-1, the J call TRBJ1-1, with D possibly being TRBD1 (6 bases). Germline V lookup: CDR1 SGHRS, CDR2 YFSETQ. The CDR3 covers 18 residues. The germline V and J ends were trimmed by 6 bases and 0 bases, with 24 bases remaining between them. CDR3 bases: TGCGCCAGCACGCCGACCCCACAGGGTCTCTTCGTGAACACTGAAGCTTTCTTT. Its translation is CASTPTPQGLFVNTEAFF.

This clonotype appeared many times. The chain couples TRBV18 to TRBJ1-1; D remains ambiguous. CDR1 is KGHSH and CDR2 is LQKENI in the germline V gene. This CDR3 contains 15 residues. V lost 3 bases and J lost 4, with 15 bases in between. CDR3 sequence: CASSPGPFLSTEAFF. Here the CDR3 DNA reads TGTGCCAGCTCACCTGGGCCTTTTTTGAGCACTGAAGCTTTCTTT.

This clonotype has ten or more counts. The J gene is TRBJ1-1, the V gene TRBV6-2 or TRBV6-3; D may be TRBD1 (5 bases). The CDR3 covers 11 residues. Looked up from germline, CDR1 is MNHEY and CDR2 is SVGEGT. V was trimmed by 6 bases and J by 11 bases, leaving 13 bases between them. CDR3 amino acids: CASSMRGRAFF. The CDR3 DNA follows: TGTGCCAGCAGCATGCGGGGACGTGCTTTCTTT.

Many counts were recorded for this clonotype. The chain couples TRBV7-2 to TRBJ2-2; 9 nucleotides agree with TRBD2. Germline CDR1 and CDR2: SGHTA and FQGNSA. CDR3 length equals 15 residues. J was trimmed by 5 bases and V by 3 bases; bases with no gene match: 4. This CDR3 reads CASSLIAGETGELFF. The CDR3 nucleotides read TGTGCCAGCAGCTTGATAGCGGGAGAGACCGGGGAGCTGTTTTTT.

In this sample, this clonotype turned up many times. The chain has TRBV5-4 and TRBJ2-1; D not certain. Trimming left V 0 bases short and J 6 bases short, with 4 bases between. Germline V gene data show CDR1 as SGHNT and CDR2 as YYREEE (reference sequence). The CDR3 is 12 amino acids. The CDR3 loop reads CASSLDRNEQFF. The CDR3 bases are TGTGCCAGCAGCTTGGACCGCAATGAGCAGTTCTTC.

V gene TRBV7-2 combines with J gene TRBJ2-7, with unresolved D. The CDR3 is 11 amino acids. The V gene lost 5 bases and the J gene lost 5 bases, with 7 bases spanning the gap. Per the germline V gene, CDR1 is SGHTA and CDR2 is FQGNSA. This CDR3 is CASSRVDEQYF. The CDR3 region has the DNA TGTGCCAGCAGCCGGGTGGACGAGCAGTACTTC.

This clonotype was seen ten or more times. The chain links TRBV12-3 or TRBV12-4 to TRBJ1-5; D remains unclear. This CDR3 contains 14 residues. Trimming shortened V by 6 bases and J by 3 bases, and 12 bases separated the two germline ends. The CDR3 here is CASSPDRHNQPQHF. CDR3 sequence (DNA): TGTGCCAGCAGCCCGGACCGACACAATCAGCCCCAGCATTTT.

The sample holds many counts of this clonotype. The chain couples TRBV18 to TRBJ1-5; D is ambiguous. The V and J ends lost 2 bases and 11 bases respectively, with 13 bases between them. CDR1 KGHSH and CDR2 LQKENI come from the germline V gene. CDR3 length equals 13 residues. Written as DNA, the CDR3 is TGTGCCAGCTCACCAGCTCTACGGGCGACCCAGCATTTT. Its protein product is CASSPALRATQHF.

V is TRBV20-1 and J is TRBJ2-1; 9 bases align to TRBD2. The V gene end was trimmed by 6 bases and the J gene end by 6 bases; junction bases not matched to a gene: 21. The CDR3 contains 18 residues. Looked up from germline, CDR1 is DFQATT and CDR2 is SNEGSKA (reference sequence). The CDR3 nucleotides read TGCAGTGCCCAGAGGGGGCCGGGGAGCGGGAGGCTTACCAATGAGCAGTTCTTC. This codes for CSAQRGPGSGRLTNEQFF.

This clonotype was observed many times. The V gene is TRBV20-1, the J gene TRBJ2-3; no clear D gene. Looked up from germline, CDR1 is DFQATT and CDR2 is SNEGSKA (reference sequence). With 3 bases removed from V and 6 bases from J, the gap between germline ends came to 10 bases. The CDR3 is 12 amino acids. CDR3 nucleotides: TGCAGTGCTAGTAAGAGTGCTGATACGCAGTATTTT. Encoded protein: CSASKSADTQYF.

This clonotype was recorded at least ten times. CDR3 protein: CASSHSGLPGELFF. The CDR3 DNA reads TGCGCCAGCAGCCACTCGGGGTTGCCCGGGGAGCTGTTTTTT. V gene TRBV4-1 combines with J gene TRBJ2-2, with D tentatively TRBD2 (5 bases). From germline, CDR1 is MGHRA and CDR2 YSYEKL. The CDR3 has 14 amino acids. The V end was cut by 3 bases, the J end by 6 bases, with 11 bases between.

This clonotype was detected ten times or more. V is TRBV10-2 and J is TRBJ2-2, with TRBD1 identical over 7 bases. The CDR3 runs to 15 residues. CDR1 is WSHSY, CDR2 SAAADI, per germline. Germline trimming cut 3 bases from V and 7 bases from J; bases unmatched to any gene: 8. The CDR3 spells CASSERDSKGGELFF. The CDR3 DNA follows: TGCGCCAGCAGTGAAAGGGACAGTAAGGGCGGGGAGCTGTTTTTT.

This clonotype has ten or more counts. The chain is built from TRBV29-1 and TRBJ2-5; 7 bases match TRBD1. CDR1 is SQVTM and CDR2 is ANQGSEA in the germline V gene. The CDR3 covers 12 residues. J was trimmed by 4 bases and V by 7 bases; bases with no gene match: 6. In DNA form, the CDR3 reads TGCAGCGCCAACAGGGGCGGAGAGACCCAGTACTTC. Translated, it gives CSANRGGETQYF. Variable domain in full (rest from reference TRBV29-1 and TRBJ2-5): SAVISQKPSRDICQRGTSLTIQCQVDSQVTMMFWYRQQPGQSLTLIATANQGSEATYESGFVIDKFPISRPNLTFSTLTVSNMSPEDSSIYLCSANRGGETQYFGPGTRLLVL.

This clonotype was counted many times. The chain recombines TRBV27 with TRBJ2-1, with unresolved D. This CDR3 has 14 residues. The ends were cut back, 5 bases at V and 7 bases at J, with 15 bases in the middle. Germline V lookup: CDR1 MNHEY, CDR2 SMNVEV (reference sequence). The DNA for the CDR3 is TGTGCCAGCAGTATAATAAAGGAAGAGAATGAGCAGTTCTTC. This codes for CASSIIKEENEQFF.

Many counts were recorded for this clonotype. The V call is TRBV6-2 or TRBV6-3, the J call TRBJ2-2; D not certain. The ends were cut back, 7 bases at V and 6 bases at J, with 12 bases in the middle. The CDR3 length is 13 residues. In germline, CDR1 is MNHEY, CDR2 SVGEGT. CDR3 nucleotides: TGTGCCAGCACCCAAAGAAGCGCCGGGGAGCTGTTTTTT. This gives the protein CASTQRSAGELFF.

This clonotype came up many times. The chain is built from TRBV5-1 and TRBJ2-7, with D possibly TRBD2 on 5 matching bases. The CDR3 covers 12 residues. The germline V gene encodes CDR1 SGHRS and CDR2 YFSETQ. V was shortened by 4 bases and J by 3 bases, with 8 bases between the two germline ends. The CDR3 loop is CASSVRGYEQYF. The CDR3 region has the DNA TGCGCCAGCAGCGTACGGGGCTACGAGCAGTACTTC.

This clonotype has at least ten counts. The J gene is TRBJ1-5, the V gene TRBV6-5; D gene uncertain. The CDR3 loop spans 15 amino acids. Trimming removed 0 bases from V and 1 base from J, with 7 bases in between. Germline CDR1 reads MNHEY; CDR2 reads SVGAGI. CDR3 loop: CASSYSFQSNQPQHF. The CDR3 DNA follows: TGTGCCAGCAGTTACTCGTTCCAGAGCAATCAGCCCCAGCATTTT.